This record concerns one TCR beta chain sequence. These data come from a study of T cell changes during pregnancy in multiple sclerosis. V was pared by 3 bases and J by 7 bases, with 3 bases of the junction left unmatched. Germline V gives CDR1 SQVTM, CDR2 ANQGSEA. This CDR3 has 13 amino acids. Profiling relied on immunoSEQ multiplex PCR, and the TCRdb table lists in-frame clones only, not all of them. The sample shows 95,000 to 110,000 clones, 92% of them seen only once. This sample comprised peripheral blood, obtained after pregnancy. The source of this sequence is a female donor with multiple sclerosis, enrolled in a pregnancy study. V usage is TRBV29-1 and J usage is TRBJ2-4; 10 nucleotides line up with TRBD1. The CDR3 protein is CSVDPGQGNIQYF. For the CDR3, the DNA is TGCAGCGTTGACCCGGGACAGGGGAACATTCAGTACTTC.